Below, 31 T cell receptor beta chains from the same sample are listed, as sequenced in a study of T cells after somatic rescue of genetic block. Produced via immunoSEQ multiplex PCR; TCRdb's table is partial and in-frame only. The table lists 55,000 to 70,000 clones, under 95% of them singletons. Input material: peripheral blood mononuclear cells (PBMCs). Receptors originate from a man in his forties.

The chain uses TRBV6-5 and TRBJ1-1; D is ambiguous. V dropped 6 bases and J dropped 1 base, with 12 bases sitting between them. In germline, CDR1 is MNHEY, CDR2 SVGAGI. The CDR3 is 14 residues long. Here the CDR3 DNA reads TGTGCCAGCAGGTCGGGAGGGCGGAACACTGAAGCTTTCTTT. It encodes CASRSGGRNTEAFF.

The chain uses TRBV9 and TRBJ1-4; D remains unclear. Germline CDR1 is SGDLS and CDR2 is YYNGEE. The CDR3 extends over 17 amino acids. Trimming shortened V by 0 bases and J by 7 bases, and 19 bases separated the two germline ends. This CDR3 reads CASSVGFPESSGEKLFF. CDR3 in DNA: TGTGCCAGCAGCGTAGGGTTCCCTGAAAGTAGCGGTGAAAAACTGTTTTTT.

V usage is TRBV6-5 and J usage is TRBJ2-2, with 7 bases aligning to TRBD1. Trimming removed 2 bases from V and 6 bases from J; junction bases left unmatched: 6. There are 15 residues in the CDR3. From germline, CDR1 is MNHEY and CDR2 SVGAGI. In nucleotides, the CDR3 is TGTGCCAGCAGTTACCAGGGGGTTTTATCCGGGGAGCTGTTTTTT. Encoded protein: CASSYQGVLSGELFF.

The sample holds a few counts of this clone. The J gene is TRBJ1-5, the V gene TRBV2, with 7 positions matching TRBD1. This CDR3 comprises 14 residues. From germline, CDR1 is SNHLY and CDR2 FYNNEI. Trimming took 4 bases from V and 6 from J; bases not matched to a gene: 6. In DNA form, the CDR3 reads TGTGCCAGCAGTGGACAGGGTACGGGTCAGCCCCAGCATTTT. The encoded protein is CASSGQGTGQPQHF.

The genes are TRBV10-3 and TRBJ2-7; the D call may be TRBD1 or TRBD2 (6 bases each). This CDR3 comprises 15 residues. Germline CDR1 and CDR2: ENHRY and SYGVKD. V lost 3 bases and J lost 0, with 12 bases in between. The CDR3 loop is CAISDGGPVSYEQYF. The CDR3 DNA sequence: TGTGCCATCAGTGATGGGGGGCCCGTCTCCTACGAGCAGTACTTC.

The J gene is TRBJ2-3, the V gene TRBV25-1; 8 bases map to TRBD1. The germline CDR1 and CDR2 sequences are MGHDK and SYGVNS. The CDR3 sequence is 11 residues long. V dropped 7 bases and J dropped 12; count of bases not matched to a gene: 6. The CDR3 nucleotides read TGTGCCAGCACGAGGGACAGGTTTCAGTATTTT. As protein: CASTRDRFQYF.

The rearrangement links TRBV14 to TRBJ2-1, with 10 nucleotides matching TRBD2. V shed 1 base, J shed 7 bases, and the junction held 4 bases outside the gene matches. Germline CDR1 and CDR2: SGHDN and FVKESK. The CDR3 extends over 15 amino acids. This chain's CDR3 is CASSQGAGGVNEQFF. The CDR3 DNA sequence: TGTGCCAGCAGCCAAGGAGCGGGGGGGGTGAATGAGCAGTTCTTC.

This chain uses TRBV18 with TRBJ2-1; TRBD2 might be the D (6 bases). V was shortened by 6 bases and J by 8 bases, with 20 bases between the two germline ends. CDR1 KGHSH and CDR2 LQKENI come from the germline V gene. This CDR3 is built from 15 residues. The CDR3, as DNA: TGTGCCAGCTCCCACGGGCGGGGAACGGGAGATGAGCAGTTCTTC. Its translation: CASSHGRGTGDEQFF.

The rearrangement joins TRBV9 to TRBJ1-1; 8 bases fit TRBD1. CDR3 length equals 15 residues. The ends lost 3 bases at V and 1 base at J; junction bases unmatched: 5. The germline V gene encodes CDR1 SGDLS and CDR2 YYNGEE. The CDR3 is CASSAETGANTEAFF. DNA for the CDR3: TGTGCCAGCAGCGCGGAGACAGGGGCGAACACTGAAGCTTTCTTT.

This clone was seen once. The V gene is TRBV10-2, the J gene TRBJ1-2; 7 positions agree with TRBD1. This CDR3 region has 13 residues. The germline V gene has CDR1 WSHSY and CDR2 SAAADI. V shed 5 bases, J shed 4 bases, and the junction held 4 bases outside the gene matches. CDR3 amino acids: CASSMNRGYGYTF. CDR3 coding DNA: TGCGCCAGCAGTATGAACAGGGGCTATGGCTACACCTTC.

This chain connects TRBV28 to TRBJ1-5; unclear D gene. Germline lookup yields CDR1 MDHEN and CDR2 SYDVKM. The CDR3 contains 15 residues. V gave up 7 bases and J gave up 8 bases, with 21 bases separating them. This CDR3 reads CASTPGWGLQKPQHF. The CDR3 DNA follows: TGTGCCAGCACCCCCGGCTGGGGTCTCCAGAAGCCCCAGCATTTT.

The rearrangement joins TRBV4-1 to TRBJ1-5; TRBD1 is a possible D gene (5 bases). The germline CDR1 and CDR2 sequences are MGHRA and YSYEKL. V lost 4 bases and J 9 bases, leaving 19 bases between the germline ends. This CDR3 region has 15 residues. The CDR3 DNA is TGCGCCAGCAGCCGAACACGGGACGCCTCGGCGCCCCAGCATTTT. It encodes CASSRTRDASAPQHF.

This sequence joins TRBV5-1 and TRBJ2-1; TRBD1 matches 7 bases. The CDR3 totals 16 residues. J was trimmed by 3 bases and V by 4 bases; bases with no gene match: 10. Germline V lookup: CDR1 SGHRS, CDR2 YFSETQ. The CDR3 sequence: CASSLVVTGIYNEQFF. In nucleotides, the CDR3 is TGCGCCAGCAGCCTCGTAGTGACAGGGATCTACAATGAGCAGTTCTTC. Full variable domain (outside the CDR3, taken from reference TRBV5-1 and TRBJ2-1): KAGVTQTPRYLIKTRGQQVTLSCSPISGHRSVSWYQQTPGQGLQFLFEYFSETQRNKGNFPGRFSGRQFSNSRSEMNVSTLELGDSALYLCASSLVVTGIYNEQFFGPGTRLTVL.

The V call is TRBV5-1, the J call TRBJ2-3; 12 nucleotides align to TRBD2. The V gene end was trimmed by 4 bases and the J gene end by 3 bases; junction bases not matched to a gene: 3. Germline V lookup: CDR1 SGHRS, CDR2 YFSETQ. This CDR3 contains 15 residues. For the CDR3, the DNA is TGCGCCAGCAGCCAGCTAGCGGGAGGGACAGATACGCAGTATTTT. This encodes CASSQLAGGTDTQYF.

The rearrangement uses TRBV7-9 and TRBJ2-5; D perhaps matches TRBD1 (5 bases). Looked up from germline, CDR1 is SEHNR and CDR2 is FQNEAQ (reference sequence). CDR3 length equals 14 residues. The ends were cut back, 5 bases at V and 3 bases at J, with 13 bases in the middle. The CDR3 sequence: CASSHPTEEETQYF. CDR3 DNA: TGTGCCAGCAGCCACCCGACAGAAGAAGAGACCCAGTACTTC.

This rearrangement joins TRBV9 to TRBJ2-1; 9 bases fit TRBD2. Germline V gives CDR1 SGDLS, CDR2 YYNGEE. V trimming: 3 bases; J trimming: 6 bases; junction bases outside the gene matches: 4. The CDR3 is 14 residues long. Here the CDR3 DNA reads TGTGCCAGCAGCGCCGGGACTAGCCCCAATGAGCAGTTCTTC. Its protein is CASSAGTSPNEQFF.

CDR3 coding DNA: TGCGCCAGCAGCCCCGGGGGACTAGCGGGGGGGCTCGGAGAGACCCAGTACTTC. Protein sequence: CASSPGGLAGGLGETQYF. The chain is built from TRBV4-1 and TRBJ2-5; TRBD2 agrees at 16 bases. The CDR3 spans 18 residues. The V and J ends lost 4 bases and 4 bases, in that order; junction bases with no gene match: 9. CDR1 is MGHRA and CDR2 is YSYEKL in the germline V gene.

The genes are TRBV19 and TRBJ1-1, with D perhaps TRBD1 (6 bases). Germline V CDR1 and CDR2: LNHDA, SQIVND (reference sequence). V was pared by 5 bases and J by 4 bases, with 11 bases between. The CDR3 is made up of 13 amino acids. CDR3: CASSAGQTTEAFF. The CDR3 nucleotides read TGTGCCAGTAGTGCCGGACAGACCACTGAAGCTTTCTTT.

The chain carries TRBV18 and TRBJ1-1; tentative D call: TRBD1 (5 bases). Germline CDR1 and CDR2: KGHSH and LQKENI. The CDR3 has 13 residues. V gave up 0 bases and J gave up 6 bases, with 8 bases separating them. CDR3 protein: CASSPPPGPEAFF. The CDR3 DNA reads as TGTGCCAGCTCACCACCCCCGGGACCTGAAGCTTTCTTT.

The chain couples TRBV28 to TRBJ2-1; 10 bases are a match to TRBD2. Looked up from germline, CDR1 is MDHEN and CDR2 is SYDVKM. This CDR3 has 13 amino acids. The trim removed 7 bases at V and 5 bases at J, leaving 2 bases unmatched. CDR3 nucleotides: TGTGCCAGCATGCTAGCGGGGGACAATGAGCAGTTCTTC. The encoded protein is CASMLAGDNEQFF.

The chain's CDR3 is CASSPDRDEKLFF. The CDR3 region has the DNA TGTGCCAGCAGCCCCGACAGGGATGAAAAACTGTTTTTT. The chain combines TRBV11-2 with TRBJ1-4; 7 nucleotides line up with TRBD1. The length of the CDR3 is 13 residues. Germline CDR1 and CDR2: SGHAT and FQNNGV. With V trimmed by 5 bases and J by 6 bases, 3 bases remained unmatched.

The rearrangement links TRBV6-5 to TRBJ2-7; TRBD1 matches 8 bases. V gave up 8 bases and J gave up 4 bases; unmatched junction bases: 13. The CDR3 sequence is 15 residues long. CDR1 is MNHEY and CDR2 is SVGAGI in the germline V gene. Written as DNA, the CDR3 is TGTGCCAGCTCACTCTCAGGTCAGGGGGCTTACGAGCAGTACTTC. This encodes CASSLSGQGAYEQYF.

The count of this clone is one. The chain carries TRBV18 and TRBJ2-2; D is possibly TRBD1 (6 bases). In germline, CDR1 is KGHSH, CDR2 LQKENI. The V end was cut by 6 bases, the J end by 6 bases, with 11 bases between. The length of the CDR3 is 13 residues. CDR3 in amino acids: CASSQDRSGELFF. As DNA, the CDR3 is TGTGCCAGCTCCCAGGACAGATCCGGGGAGCTGTTTTTT.

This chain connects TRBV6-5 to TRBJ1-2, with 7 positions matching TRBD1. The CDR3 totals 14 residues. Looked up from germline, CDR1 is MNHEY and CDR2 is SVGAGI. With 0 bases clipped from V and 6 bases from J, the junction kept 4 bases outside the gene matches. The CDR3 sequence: CASSYSTTGDGYTF. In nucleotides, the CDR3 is TGTGCCAGCAGTTACTCGACCACAGGGGATGGCTACACCTTC.

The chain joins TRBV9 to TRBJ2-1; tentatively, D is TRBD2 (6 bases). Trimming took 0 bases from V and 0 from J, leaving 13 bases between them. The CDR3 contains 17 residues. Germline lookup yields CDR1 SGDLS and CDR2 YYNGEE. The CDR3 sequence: CASSVDGGPSSYNEQFF. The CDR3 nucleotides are TGTGCCAGCAGCGTAGACGGGGGTCCCAGCTCCTACAATGAGCAGTTCTTC.

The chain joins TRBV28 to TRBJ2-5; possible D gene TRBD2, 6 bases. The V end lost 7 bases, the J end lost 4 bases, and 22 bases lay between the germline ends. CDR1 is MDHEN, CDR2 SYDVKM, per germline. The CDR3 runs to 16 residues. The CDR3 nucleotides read TGTGCCAGCAACACTGGAGGGGTAAAGTGGGGAGAGACCCAGTACTTC. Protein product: CASNTGGVKWGETQYF.

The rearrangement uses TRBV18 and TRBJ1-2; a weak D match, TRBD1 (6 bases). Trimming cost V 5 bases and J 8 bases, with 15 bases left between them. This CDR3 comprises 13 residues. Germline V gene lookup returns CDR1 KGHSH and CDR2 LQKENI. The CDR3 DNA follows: TGTGCCAGCTCAGCGACAGGAGTGGGAGGCTACACCTTC. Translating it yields CASSATGVGGYTF. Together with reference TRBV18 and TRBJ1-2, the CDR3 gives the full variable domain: NAGVMQNPRHLVRRRGQEARLRCSPMKGHSHVYWYRQLPEEGLKFMVYLQKENIIDESGMPKERFSAEFPKEGPSILRIQQVVRGDSAAYFCASSATGVGGYTFGSGTRLTVV.

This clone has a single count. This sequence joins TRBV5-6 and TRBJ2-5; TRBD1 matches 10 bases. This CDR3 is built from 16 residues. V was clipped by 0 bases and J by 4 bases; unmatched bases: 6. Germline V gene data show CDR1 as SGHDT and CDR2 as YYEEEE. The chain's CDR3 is CASSLVVTGGLETQYF. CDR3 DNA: TGTGCCAGCAGCTTGGTTGTGACAGGGGGCTTAGAGACCCAGTACTTC.

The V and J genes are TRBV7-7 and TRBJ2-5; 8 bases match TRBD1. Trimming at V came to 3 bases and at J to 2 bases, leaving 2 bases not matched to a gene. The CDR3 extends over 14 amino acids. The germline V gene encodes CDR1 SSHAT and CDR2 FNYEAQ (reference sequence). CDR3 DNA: TGTGCCAGCAGCTTTACAGGGGGACAAGAGACCCAGTACTTC. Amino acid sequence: CASSFTGGQETQYF.

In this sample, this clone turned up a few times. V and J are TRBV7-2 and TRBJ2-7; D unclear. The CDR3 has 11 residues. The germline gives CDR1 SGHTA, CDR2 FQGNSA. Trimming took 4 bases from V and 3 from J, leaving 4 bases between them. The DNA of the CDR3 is TGTGCCAGCAGCTCCTACTACGAGCAGTACTTC. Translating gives CASSSYYEQYF. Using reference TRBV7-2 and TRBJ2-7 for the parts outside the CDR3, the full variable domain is GAGVSQSPSNKVTEKGKDVELRCDPISGHTALYWYRQSLGQGLEFLIYFQGNSAPDKSGLPSDRFSAERTGGSVSTLTIQRTQQEDSAVYLCASSSYYEQYFGPGTRLTVT.

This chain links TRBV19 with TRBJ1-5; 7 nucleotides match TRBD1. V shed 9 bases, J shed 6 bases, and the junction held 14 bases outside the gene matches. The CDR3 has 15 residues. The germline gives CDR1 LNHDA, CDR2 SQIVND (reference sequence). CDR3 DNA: TGTGCCAGCCATCTAGACAGGGCGGCGAGTCAGCCCCAGCATTTT. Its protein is CASHLDRAASQPQHF.